This paragraph reports one T cell receptor (beta chain). Method: immunoSEQ multiplex PCR; TCRdb's copy keeps in-frame clones and lacks some. The table includes approximately 93,000 clones, around nine tenths detected once. It was second doses at about 4 or about 12 weeks that were pooled. Germline lookup yields CDR1 MRHNA and CDR2 SNTAGT. V lost 4 bases and J 0 bases, leaving 4 bases between the germline ends. CDR3 length equals 14 residues. The data are from a study of T cell responses to AZD1222 COVID-19 vaccine. Sequencing used peripheral blood, obtained 28 days after the second AZD1222 dose. The sequence came from an adult who received the AZD1222 COVID-19 vaccine. This rearrangement joins TRBV6-4 to TRBJ2-6; the D is unclear. This chain's CDR3 is CASSVTSGANVLTF. The CDR3 region has the DNA TGTGCCAGCAGTGTAACCTCTGGGGCCAACGTCCTGACTTTC.